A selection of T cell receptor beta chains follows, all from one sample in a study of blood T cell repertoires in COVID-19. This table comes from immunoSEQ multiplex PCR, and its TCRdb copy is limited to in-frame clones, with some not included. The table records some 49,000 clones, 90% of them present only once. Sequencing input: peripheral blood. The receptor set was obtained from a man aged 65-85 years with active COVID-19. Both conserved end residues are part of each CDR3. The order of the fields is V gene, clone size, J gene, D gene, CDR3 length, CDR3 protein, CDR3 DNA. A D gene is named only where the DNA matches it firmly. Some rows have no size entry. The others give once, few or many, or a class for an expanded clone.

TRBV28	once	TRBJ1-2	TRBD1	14	CASSLVGGPYGYTF	TGTGCCAGCAGTTTGGTAGGGGGCCCGTATGGCTACACCTTC
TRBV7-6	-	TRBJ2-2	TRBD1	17	CASSTRRTGVGTGELFF	TGTGCCAGCAGCACACGAAGGACAGGGGTGGGGACCGGGGAGCTGTTTTTT
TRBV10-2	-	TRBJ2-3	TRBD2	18	CASSEWASGGTSTDTQYF	TGCGCCAGCAGTGAGTGGGCTAGCGGGGGTACTAGCACAGATACGCAGTATTTT
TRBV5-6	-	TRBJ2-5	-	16	CASSFLRDSPTGAQYF	TGTGCCAGCAGCTTCCTCCGGGACAGCCCCACGGGGGCCCAGTACTTC
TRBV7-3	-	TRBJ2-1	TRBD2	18	CASSLKGRSSGGRNEQFF	TGTGCCAGCAGCTTAAAGGGCAGAAGTAGCGGGGGGAGGAATGAGCAGTTCTTC
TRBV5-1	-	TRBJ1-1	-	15	CASSSEGSMNTEAFF	TGCGCCAGCAGCTCCGAGGGCAGTATGAACACTGAAGCTTTCTTT
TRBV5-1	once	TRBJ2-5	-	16	CASSHTLWRAQETQYF	TGCGCCAGCAGCCATACCCTCTGGAGGGCTCAAGAGACCCAGTACTTC
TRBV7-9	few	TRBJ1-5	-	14	CASSSSSVNQPQHF	TGTGCCAGCAGCTCAAGCAGCGTCAATCAGCCCCAGCATTTT
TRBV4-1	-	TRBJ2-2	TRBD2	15	CASSRTGEGTGELFF	TGCGCCAGCAGCCGCACTGGGGAGGGGACCGGGGAGCTGTTTTTT
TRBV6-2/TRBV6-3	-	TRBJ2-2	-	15	CASSYLQASTGELFF	TGTGCCAGCAGTTATTTACAGGCGTCGACCGGGGAGCTGTTTTTT